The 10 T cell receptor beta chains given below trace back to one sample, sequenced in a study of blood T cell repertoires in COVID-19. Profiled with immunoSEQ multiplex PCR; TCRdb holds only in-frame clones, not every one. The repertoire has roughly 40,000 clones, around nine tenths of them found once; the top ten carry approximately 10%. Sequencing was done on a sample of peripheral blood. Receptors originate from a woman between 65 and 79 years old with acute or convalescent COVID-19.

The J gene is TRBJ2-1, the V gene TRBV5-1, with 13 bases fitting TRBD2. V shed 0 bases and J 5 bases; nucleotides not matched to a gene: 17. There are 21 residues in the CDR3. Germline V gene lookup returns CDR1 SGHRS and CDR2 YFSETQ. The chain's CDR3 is CASSLAGGTSGGASNHNEQFF. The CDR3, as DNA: TGCGCCAGCAGCTTGGCCGGAGGAACTAGCGGGGGGGCTTCTAACCACAATGAGCAGTTCTTC.

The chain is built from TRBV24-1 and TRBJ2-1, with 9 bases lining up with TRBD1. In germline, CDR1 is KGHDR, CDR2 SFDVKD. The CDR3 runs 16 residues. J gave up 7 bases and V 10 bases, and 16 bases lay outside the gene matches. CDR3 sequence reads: CATSPLDTGGSNEQFF. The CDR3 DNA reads TGTGCCACATCCCCGTTGGACACAGGGGGCAGTAATGAGCAGTTCTTC.

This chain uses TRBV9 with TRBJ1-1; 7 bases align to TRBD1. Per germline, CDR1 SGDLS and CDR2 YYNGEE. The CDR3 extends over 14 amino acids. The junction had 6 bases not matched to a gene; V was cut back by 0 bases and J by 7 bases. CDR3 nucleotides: TGTGCCAGCAGCGTAGTCCCGGGGGACAGTGAAGCTTTCTTT. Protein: CASSVVPGDSEAFF.

CDR3 in DNA: TGTGCCAGCAGCTTGCCGGGGAATACGCAGTATTTT. Translating it yields CASSLPGNTQYF. The V and J genes are TRBV5-4 and TRBJ2-3; D perhaps matches TRBD2 (5 bases). The V gene lost 1 base and the J gene lost 7 bases, with 7 bases spanning the gap. The germline CDR1 and CDR2 sequences are SGHNT and YYREEE (reference sequence). The CDR3 extends over 12 amino acids. The complete variable domain, with remaining parts taken from reference TRBV5-4 and TRBJ2-3, reads ETGVTQSPTHLIKTRGQQVTLRCSSQSGHNTVSWYQQALGQGPQFIFQYYREEENGRGNFPPRFSGLQFPNYSSELNVNALELDDSALYLCASSLPGNTQYFGPGTRLTVL.

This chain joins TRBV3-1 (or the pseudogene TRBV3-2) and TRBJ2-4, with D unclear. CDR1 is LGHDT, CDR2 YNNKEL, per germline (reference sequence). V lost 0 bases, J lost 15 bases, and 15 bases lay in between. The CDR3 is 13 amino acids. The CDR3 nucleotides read TGTGCCAGCAGCCAAGATTTGCGTAGCTACCTGTACTTC. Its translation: CASSQDLRSYLYF.

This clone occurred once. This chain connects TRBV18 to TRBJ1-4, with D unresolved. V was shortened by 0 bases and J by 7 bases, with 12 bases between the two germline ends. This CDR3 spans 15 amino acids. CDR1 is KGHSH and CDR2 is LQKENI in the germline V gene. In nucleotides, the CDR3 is TGTGCCAGCTCACCACCAGGAGGGATCGCTGAAAAACTGTTTTTT. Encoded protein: CASSPPGGIAEKLFF.

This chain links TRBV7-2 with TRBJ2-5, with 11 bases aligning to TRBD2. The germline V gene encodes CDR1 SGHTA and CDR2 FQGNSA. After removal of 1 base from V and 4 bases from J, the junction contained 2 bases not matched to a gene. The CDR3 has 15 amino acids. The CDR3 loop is CASSLVAGGPETQYF. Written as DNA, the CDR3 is TGTGCCAGCAGCTTAGTAGCGGGGGGGCCAGAGACCCAGTACTTC. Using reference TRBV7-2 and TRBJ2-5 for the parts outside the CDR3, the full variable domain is GAGVSQSPSNKVTEKGKDVELRCDPISGHTALYWYRQSLGQGLEFLIYFQGNSAPDKSGLPSDRFSAERTGGSVSTLTIQRTQQEDSAVYLCASSLVAGGPETQYFGPGTRLLVL.

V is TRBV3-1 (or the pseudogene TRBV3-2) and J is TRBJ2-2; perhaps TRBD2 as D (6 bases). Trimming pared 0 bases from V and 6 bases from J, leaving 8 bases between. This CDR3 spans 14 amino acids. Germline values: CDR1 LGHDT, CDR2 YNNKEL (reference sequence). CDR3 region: CASSQEGGAGELFF. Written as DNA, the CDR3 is TGTGCCAGCAGCCAAGAGGGCGGGGCCGGGGAGCTGTTTTTT.

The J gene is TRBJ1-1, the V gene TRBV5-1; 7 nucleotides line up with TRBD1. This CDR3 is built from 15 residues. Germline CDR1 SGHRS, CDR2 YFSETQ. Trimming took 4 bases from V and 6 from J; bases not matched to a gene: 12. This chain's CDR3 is CASSLGQVGRSEAFF. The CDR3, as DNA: TGCGCCAGCAGCCTAGGACAGGTCGGAAGATCTGAAGCTTTCTTT.

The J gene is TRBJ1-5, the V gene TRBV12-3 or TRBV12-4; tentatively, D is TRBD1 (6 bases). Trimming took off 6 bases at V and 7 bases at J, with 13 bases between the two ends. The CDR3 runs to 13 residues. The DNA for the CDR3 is TGTGCCAGCAGACAGCTACAGGGCCAGCCCCAGCATTTT. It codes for CASRQLQGQPQHF.